These 27 T cell receptor beta chains share one sample of origin, sequenced in a study of Graves' ophthalmopathy and Graves' hyperthyroidism. Amplified material comprised TCR beta CDR3 regions derived from RNA transcripts. The workflow started with a first-round RT-PCR run with HTBI primers and then moved on to a second-round multiplex PCR. TCRdb ran MiXCR on the multiplex PCR reads and lists one entry per CDR3 protein. The table shows 1 million to 1.3 million distinct CDR3 sequences, with about two fifths occurring only once. The material sequenced was peripheral blood or thyroid tissue (not recorded which). All receptors come from an adult man with Graves' hyperthyroidism.

In its sample, this clonotype was seen once. The chain is built from TRBV28 and TRBJ1-6; the match to TRBD1 covers 7 bases. The CDR3 consists of 14 residues. The J segment lost 9 bases and the V segment lost 6 bases, leaving 8 bases of the junction unmatched. Per the germline V gene, CDR1 is MDHEN and CDR2 is SYDVKM. CDR3 DNA: TGTGCCAGCAGATCACAGGGGAACGCTTCACCCCTCCACTTT. Its protein is CASRSQGNASPLHF.

Of note for this clonotype: The junction and the germline gene differ at one end; a read error may be behind it. The V gene is TRBV10-3, the J gene TRBJ1-2, with 9 bases matching TRBD1. CDR3 size: 15 residues. CDR1 is ENHRY, CDR2 SYGVKD, per germline. The CDR3 sequence is CASNPGQGTNYGYAF. CDR3 sequence (DNA): TGTGCCAGCAATCCGGGACAGGGAACTAACTATGGCTACGCCTTC.

V gene TRBV2 combines with J gene TRBJ2-2, with 10 bases identical to TRBD1. This CDR3 contains 15 residues. V shed 5 bases and J 6 bases; nucleotides not matched to a gene: 6. Germline V gene sequence: CDR1 SNHLY, CDR2 FYNNEI. The CDR3 here is CASSSGTGVPGELFF. The CDR3 nucleotides read TGTGCCAGCAGTTCCGGGACAGGGGTCCCCGGGGAGCTGTTTTTT.

This clonotype was observed many times. The chain carries TRBV24-1 and TRBJ1-5, with 8 bases aligning to TRBD1. The ends lost 4 bases at V and 9 bases at J; junction bases unmatched: 16. CDR3 length equals 17 residues. Germline V gives CDR1 KGHDR, CDR2 SFDVKD. CDR3 in DNA: TGTGCCACCAGTGAGACAGGGGCCTGGTTGATATATTGGCCCCAGCATTTT. This translates into CATSETGAWLIYWPQHF.

As to this clonotype: Sequence at one end of the junction differs from germline and may be a read error. The chain is built from TRBV10-2 and TRBJ1-4; 7 bases agree with TRBD1. Germline V lookup: CDR1 WSHSY, CDR2 SAAADI. The CDR3 extends over 15 amino acids. The CDR3: CASSDPPWTGEKLFF. CDR3 bases: TGTGCCAGCAGTGACCCTCCGTGGACAGGTGAAAAACTGTTTTTT.

This clonotype was seen a handful of times. V gene TRBV11-2 combines with J gene TRBJ1-4, with TRBD1 matching over 9 bases. V lost 5 bases to trimming and J lost 8 bases; unmatched junction nucleotides: 9. The CDR3 spans 15 residues. Germline assignment: CDR1 SGHAT and CDR2 FQNNGV. CDR3 protein: CASSLMTGGYEKLFF. In DNA form, the CDR3 reads TGTGCCAGCAGCCTTATGACAGGGGGATACGAAAAACTGTTTTTT.

This clonotype has a handful of counts. The V call is TRBV20-1, the J call TRBJ1-6; 7 bases fit TRBD1. J gave up 9 bases and V 6 bases, and 2 bases lay outside the gene matches. Germline V gene lookup returns CDR1 DFQATT and CDR2 SNEGSKA (reference sequence). The CDR3 runs to 11 residues. CDR3: CSAYRGSPLHF. Here the CDR3 DNA reads TGCAGTGCGTACAGGGGTTCACCCCTCCACTTT.

This clonotype has a count of ten or more. The gene calls are TRBV15 and TRBJ1-2; D is unresolved. V lost 2 bases and J lost 3, with 4 bases in between. The CDR3 runs 12 residues. The germline CDR1 and CDR2 sequences are LNHNV and YYDKDF (reference sequence). CDR3 amino acids: CATSRQDYGYTF. The CDR3 DNA reads as TGTGCCACCAGCAGACAGGACTATGGCTACACCTTC.

As for this clonotype: A read error may be the cause here, since a much bigger clone is one base away. V gene TRBV2 combines with J gene TRBJ1-2, with a weak D call TRBD1 (6 bases). The CDR3 loop spans 14 amino acids. Germline V lookup: CDR1 SNHLY, CDR2 FYNNEI. V was shortened by 1 base and J by 6 bases, with 12 bases between the two germline ends. The CDR3 nucleotides read TGTGCCAGCAGTGAAGGGGCAGGGGTTAATGGCTACACCTTC. Translation: CASSEGAGVNGYTF.

Many counts were recorded for this clonotype. The DNA of the CDR3 is TGCGCCAGCAGCCAAGTGGGCGGGGGGAGCTCCTACGAGCAGTACTTC. It specifies CASSQVGGGSSYEQYF. The chain is built from TRBV4-1 and TRBJ2-7; 8 positions agree with TRBD2. The germline CDR1 and CDR2 sequences are MGHRA and YSYEKL. V dropped 1 base and J dropped 0; count of bases not matched to a gene: 5. The CDR3 runs to 16 residues.

The chain joins TRBV29-1 to TRBJ1-2; D may be TRBD1 (6 bases). The CDR3 is 13 residues long. V lost 8 bases to trimming and J lost 3 bases, with 16 bases between them. The germline CDR1 and CDR2 sequences are SQVTM and ANQGSEA. DNA of the CDR3: TGCAGCTTAGATGGGGGGGCGTACTATGGCTACACCTTC. Protein: CSLDGGAYYGYTF.

The chain employs TRBV12-3 or TRBV12-4 and TRBJ1-3, with D unresolved. The CDR3 covers 13 residues. Deletions cut 6 bases from V and 4 bases from J, with 10 bases between. The CDR3, as DNA: TGTGCCAGCAGGCCGGACGTCGGAAACACCATATATTTT. Translation: CASRPDVGNTIYF.

The V gene is TRBV20-1, the J gene TRBJ2-7; 9 nucleotides agree with TRBD2. CDR3 length: 13 amino acids. V lost 4 bases, J lost 3 bases, and 4 bases stayed unmatched. The germline V gene has CDR1 DFQATT and CDR2 SNEGSKA (reference sequence). For the CDR3, the DNA is TGCAGTGCTATAGCGGGAGTTCGCTACGAGCAGTACTTC. Its protein is CSAIAGVRYEQYF.

In this sample, this clonotype turned up once. The chain joins TRBV7-9 to TRBJ1-6; D not certain. The germline V gene encodes CDR1 SEHNR and CDR2 FQNEAQ (reference sequence). Trimming pared 0 bases from V and 7 bases from J, leaving 10 bases between. This CDR3 has 15 residues. The DNA of the CDR3 is TGTGCCAGCAGCTTAGCGATAGTTAAGAATTCACCCCTCCACTTT. Residues: CASSLAIVKNSPLHF.

This clonotype was found many times. The chain carries TRBV14 and TRBJ2-7, with D perhaps given as TRBD1 or TRBD2 (5 bases each). The ends were cut back, 0 bases at V and 7 bases at J, with 16 bases in the middle. Germline CDR1 is SGHDN and CDR2 is FVKESK. CDR3 length equals 15 residues. The CDR3 spells CASSQDRLGLAEQYF. The CDR3 coding sequence is TGTGCCAGCAGCCAAGATCGTCTGGGGCTAGCTGAGCAGTACTTC.

There are many counts of this clonotype. The rearrangement joins TRBV20-1 to TRBJ2-7, with D possibly matching TRBD2 (5 bases). V lost 2 bases and J lost 6, with 14 bases in between. There are 13 residues in the CDR3. Germline assignment: CDR1 DFQATT and CDR2 SNEGSKA (reference sequence). The CDR3 loop reads CSARLQASPEQYF. Here the CDR3 DNA reads TGCAGTGCTAGACTGCAGGCTAGCCCCGAGCAGTACTTC.

As regards this clonotype: Given a much more abundant clone one base away, this may be a read error. This sequence joins TRBV7-2 and TRBJ2-7, with 9 bases identical to TRBD1. The J call may be incorrect, as the DNA end agrees better with TRBJ2-1. CDR3 size: 16 residues. Germline CDR1 reads SGHTA; CDR2 reads FQGNSA. CDR3 amino acids: CASSLDPGTGSYEQFF. The CDR3 DNA reads TGTGCCAGCAGTTTAGATCCCGGGACAGGGTCCTACGAGCAGTTCTTC.

The table lists this clonotype with a few counts. The chain joins TRBV7-9 to TRBJ1-1; TRBD1 is a possible D gene (5 bases). The V and J ends lost 5 bases and 1 base respectively, with 8 bases between them. CDR3 length equals 13 residues. Germline values: CDR1 SEHNR, CDR2 FQNEAQ (reference sequence). The CDR3 sequence: CASSKDRNTEAFF. Here the CDR3 DNA reads TGTGCCAGCAGCAAAGACAGGAACACTGAAGCTTTCTTT.

This clonotype was detected ten times or more. CDR3: CSARSYGYTF. DNA for the CDR3: TGCAGTGCGCGGTCCTATGGCTACACCTTC. This sequence joins TRBV20-1 and TRBJ1-2, with D unclear. The CDR3 spans 10 residues. CDR1 DFQATT and CDR2 SNEGSKA come from the germline V gene (reference sequence). V was shortened by 6 bases and J by 4 bases, with 6 bases between the two germline ends.

This clonotype was observed a few times. The chain is built from TRBV6-2 or TRBV6-3 and TRBJ1-1, with unresolved D. Germline V gene lookup returns CDR1 MNHEY and CDR2 SVGEGT. Between the trimmed V and J ends, which lost 2 bases and 5 bases, there was a span of 12 bases. The CDR3 has 14 residues. The CDR3 here is CASSYGHHDTEAFF. The CDR3 DNA follows: TGTGCCAGCAGTTACGGGCATCATGATACTGAAGCTTTCTTT.

The rearrangement links TRBV20-1 to TRBJ1-1; D is ambiguous. The germline V gene encodes CDR1 DFQATT and CDR2 SNEGSKA (reference sequence). V lost 8 bases and J 6 bases, leaving 16 bases between the germline ends. This CDR3 has 12 residues. The CDR3: CSYEGGVSEAFF. The DNA of the CDR3 is TGCAGTTACGAAGGCGGGGTGTCTGAAGCTTTCTTT.

In nucleotides, the CDR3 is TGTGCCAGCAGCCTGGGATCCGGGACCATCAACACACAGCCCCAGCATTTT. It encodes CASSLGSGTINTQPQHF. The chain couples TRBV7-9 to TRBJ1-5; tentative D call: TRBD1 (5 bases). This CDR3 is built from 17 residues. V lost 5 bases and J lost 7, with 24 bases in between. Germline V gives CDR1 SEHNR, CDR2 FQNEAQ (reference sequence).

This clonotype showed up just a few times. Being one base from a much bigger clone, this may be a read error. This chain joins TRBV7-2 and TRBJ2-2; 8 nucleotides agree with TRBD2. Germline assignment: CDR1 SGHTA and CDR2 FQGNSA. CDR3 length: 15 residues. J gave up 4 bases and V 3 bases, and 4 bases lay outside the gene matches. The CDR3 spells CASSLGAGVTGELFF. CDR3 nucleotides: TGTGCCAGCAGCTTGGGAGCGGGAGTCACCGGGGAGCTGTTTTTT.

This clonotype was counted many times. V usage is TRBV10-3 and J usage is TRBJ1-3; 8 bases fit TRBD1. This CDR3 comprises 18 residues. Germline CDR1 reads ENHRY; CDR2 reads SYGVKD. V was pared by 5 bases and J by 0 bases, with 12 bases of the junction left unmatched. CDR3 loop: CAISSSGTGFGSGNTIYF. The DNA of the CDR3 is TGTGCCATCAGTTCCTCCGGGACAGGTTTCGGCTCTGGAAACACCATATATTTT.

The genes are TRBV12-3 or TRBV12-4 and TRBJ2-5; 9 bases map to TRBD1. V was clipped by 6 bases and J by 5 bases; unmatched bases: 13. The CDR3 is 16 residues long. The CDR3: CASSKTPQGAWETQYF. CDR3 nucleotide sequence: TGTGCCAGCAGCAAAACTCCACAGGGGGCATGGGAGACCCAGTACTTC.

This clonotype was counted at least ten times. This chain connects TRBV7-2 to TRBJ2-5, with TRBD2 matching 7 bases. Germline V gene sequence: CDR1 SGHTA, CDR2 FQGNSA. The CDR3 consists of 16 residues. The junction had 14 bases not matched to a gene; V was cut back by 5 bases and J by 5 bases. The CDR3 spells CASSRRGREKYETQYF. CDR3 nucleotide sequence: TGTGCCAGCAGCCGAAGAGGGCGGGAGAAGTATGAGACCCAGTACTTC.

The chain couples TRBV6-5 to TRBJ1-1; 9 positions agree with TRBD1. V dropped 6 bases and J dropped 6; count of bases not matched to a gene: 17. The V gene's germline CDR1 is MNHEY and CDR2 SVGAGI. This CDR3 spans 17 amino acids. CDR3 residues: CASRIGTGSSVGAEAFF. CDR3 bases: TGTGCCAGCAGGATCGGGACAGGGTCTTCGGTTGGGGCTGAAGCTTTCTTT.